The clone carrying this T cell receptor (beta chain) was seen just once. They ran version v3.0 of the immunoSEQ assay at survey level. Using immunoSEQ multiplex PCR, the repertoire was profiled, and TCRdb retains in-frame clones only, with some absent. The table shows more than 25,000 clones, with approximately 84% occurring only once. This CDR3 contains 14 residues. Trimming removed 4 bases from V and 3 bases from J; junction bases left unmatched: 4. The germline V gene has CDR1 LGHNA and CDR2 YSLEER. This sample stems from a study of long-term antiretroviral therapy in people with HIV. This sample comprised unsorted PBMCs, obtained 2 years after starting antiretroviral therapy. The rearrangement joins TRBV4-3 to TRBJ1-1, with TRBD1 identical over 8 bases. The clonotype was recovered from a man aged 50 or older with HIV. DNA of the CDR3: TGCGCCAGCAGCCGAGGACAGGGAGACACTGAAGCTTTCTTT. Its protein product is CASSRGQGDTEAFF.